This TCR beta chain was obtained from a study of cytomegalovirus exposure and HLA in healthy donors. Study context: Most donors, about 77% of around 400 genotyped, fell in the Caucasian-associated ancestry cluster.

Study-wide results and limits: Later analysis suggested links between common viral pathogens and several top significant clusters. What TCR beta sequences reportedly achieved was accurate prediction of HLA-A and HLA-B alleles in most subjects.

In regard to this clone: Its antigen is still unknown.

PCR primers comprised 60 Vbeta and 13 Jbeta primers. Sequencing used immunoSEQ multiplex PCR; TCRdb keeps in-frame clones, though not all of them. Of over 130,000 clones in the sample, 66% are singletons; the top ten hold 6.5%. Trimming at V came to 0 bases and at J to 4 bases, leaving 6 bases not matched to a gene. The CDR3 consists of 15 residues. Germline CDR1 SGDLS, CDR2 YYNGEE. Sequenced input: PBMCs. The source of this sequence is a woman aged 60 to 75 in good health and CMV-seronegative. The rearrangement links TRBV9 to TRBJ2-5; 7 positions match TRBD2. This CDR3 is CASSVAVSGGETQYF. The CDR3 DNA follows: TGTGCCAGCAGCGTAGCGGTTTCGGGGGGAGAGACCCAGTACTTC.